At least ten counts were recorded for the clone carrying this T cell receptor beta chain. The target antigen is unknown. The entry originates in a study of CD8 T cells in ankylosing spondylitis. Whole-study results and caveats: As reported, disease-linked clones showed significant enrichment in matched ankylosing spondylitis synovial fluid.

Making use of molecular barcodes, quantitative 5'-RACE generated TCR beta libraries. Each CDR3 protein gets one entry after TCRdb re-called the 5' RACE reads with MiXCR. The table records under 300,000 distinct CDR3 sequences, over 9.5% of them present only once. The source material was blood, either unsorted or a sorted T cell fraction (not recorded which). The TCR was taken from a male donor with ankylosing spondylitis or in good health (not recorded which).

CDR3 region: CASSFGRYEQYF. CDR3 nucleotide sequence: TGTGCCAGCAGCTTTGGCCGGTACGAGCAGTACTTC. The gene calls are TRBV7-9 and TRBJ2-7; D is ambiguous. Looked up from germline, CDR1 is SEHNR and CDR2 is FQNEAQ (reference sequence). This CDR3 comprises 12 residues. The V end was cut by 3 bases, the J end by 4 bases, with 7 bases between.